The next 10 T cell receptor beta chains were all read from a single sample in a study of neurological immune-mediated disorders. MiXCR, applied by TCRdb to the 5' RACE reads, yields one record per CDR3 protein. Of about 51,000 distinct CDR3 sequences in the sample, 15% to 20% were seen once. Sequencing used PBMCs. Receptor source: a man aged 55 to 70 in good health.

The sample holds many counts of this clonotype. The chain joins TRBV29-1 to TRBJ2-1; weak D call: TRBD2 (5 bases). V shed 2 bases and J shed 7 bases, with 9 bases lying between them. The germline gives CDR1 SQVTM, CDR2 ANQGSEA. The CDR3 covers 12 residues. In DNA, the CDR3 is TGCAGCGTTGAAATAGCGCTGAATGAGCAGTTCTTC. As protein: CSVEIALNEQFF.

Relative to its sample, this clonotype is medium-sized. The chain employs TRBV3-1 and TRBJ2-2, with D possibly TRBD2 on 5 matching bases. The CDR3 has 14 amino acids. Germline assignment: CDR1 LGHDT and CDR2 YNNKEL (reference sequence). V was trimmed by 1 base and J by 5 bases, leaving 8 bases between them. The CDR3 DNA reads as TGTGCCAGCAGCCAAGGTCCGGGAACCGGGGAGCTGTTTTTT. This codes for CASSQGPGTGELFF.

This clonotype was detected many times. The chain is built from TRBV20-1 and TRBJ1-4; tentatively, D is TRBD1 (6 bases). Germline CDR1 is DFQATT and CDR2 is SNEGSKA (reference sequence). The CDR3 totals 13 residues. The germline V and J ends were trimmed by 5 bases and 4 bases, with 11 bases remaining between them. The CDR3 reads CSAVDSLNEKLFF. The CDR3 nucleotides read TGCAGTGCTGTGGACAGTCTTAATGAAAAACTGTTTTTT.

This clonotype has ten or more counts. The J gene is TRBJ2-1, the V gene TRBV29-1; D might be TRBD1 or TRBD2, each matching 5 bases. Trimming removed 5 bases from V and 7 bases from J, with 12 bases in between. Germline values: CDR1 SQVTM, CDR2 ANQGSEA. The CDR3 is 12 residues long. This CDR3 reads CSVRVGANEQFF. The DNA of the CDR3 is TGCAGCGTTCGGGTCGGGGCAAATGAGCAGTTCTTC.

This clonotype has just a few counts. This chain links TRBV6-5 with TRBJ1-5; no clear D gene. This CDR3 has 10 amino acids. Trimming took 8 bases from V and 8 from J, leaving 7 bases between them. Germline lookup yields CDR1 MNHEY and CDR2 SVGAGI. The CDR3 sequence: CASLSKPQHF. CDR3 in DNA: TGTGCCAGCCTCAGCAAGCCCCAGCATTTT.

This clonotype has ten or more counts. The chain combines TRBV20-1 with TRBJ2-7; 8 bases are a match to TRBD2. V was pared by 6 bases and J by 2 bases, with 9 bases of the junction left unmatched. The CDR3 totals 14 residues. Germline V CDR1 and CDR2: DFQATT, SNEGSKA (reference sequence). The CDR3 region is CSAKATSGTYEQYF. The DNA of the CDR3 is TGCAGTGCAAAGGCTACTAGCGGTACCTACGAGCAGTACTTC.

This clonotype showed up many times. V and J are TRBV6-5 and TRBJ2-3; 9 nucleotides agree with TRBD1. Unmatched junction bases numbered 11, after V lost 5 bases and J lost 8 bases. The CDR3 totals 15 residues. CDR1 is MNHEY, CDR2 SVGAGI, per germline. The CDR3 region is CASSGTGNRRGTQYF. For the CDR3, the DNA is TGTGCCAGCAGTGGGACAGGGAACCGGCGAGGTACGCAGTATTTT.

Note on this clonotype: This sequence may be a read error, since a much larger clone differs from it by one base. This rearrangement joins TRBV7-3 to TRBJ2-3, with D tentatively TRBD2 (5 bases). V gave up 2 bases and J gave up 4 bases, with 10 bases separating them. This CDR3 spans 14 amino acids. The germline V gene encodes CDR1 SGHTA and CDR2 FQGTGA. The CDR3 coding sequence is TGTGCCAGCAGCTTAGGGTGGGGAGCAGATACGCAGTATTTT. This gives the protein CASSLGWGADTQYF.

This clonotype has at least ten counts. The rearrangement joins TRBV28 to TRBJ1-5; D gene ambiguous. Trimming removed 3 bases from V and 0 bases from J, with 9 bases in between. Germline CDR1 is MDHEN and CDR2 is SYDVKM. CDR3 length: 15 residues. CDR3 DNA: TGTGCCAGCAGTTTCCCGATTAATAGCAATCAGCCCCAGCATTTT. The encoded protein is CASSFPINSNQPQHF.

This clonotype showed up many times. The V gene is TRBV6-2 or TRBV6-3, the J gene TRBJ1-1; D is uncertain. V dropped 0 bases and J dropped 1 base, with 15 bases sitting between them. Germline-derived CDR1 and CDR2 are MNHEY and SVGEGT. This CDR3 is 17 amino acids long. The CDR3 here is CASSYSSRAQRNTEAFF. CDR3 bases: TGTGCCAGCAGTTACTCTAGTCGGGCCCAACGGAACACTGAAGCTTTCTTT.